This T cell receptor (beta chain) stems from a study of siplizumab effects on memory and regulatory T cells. Germline V CDR1 and CDR2: SGHDN, FVKESK. V dropped 1 base and J dropped 7; count of bases not matched to a gene: 18. There are 18 residues in the CDR3. Comment on this clone: Its antigen is undetermined.

Study results and caveats: Alloreactive sequences tracing back to unstimulated CD4+ memory cells fell significantly with siplizumab. Confirmatory evidence of suppressive function in proliferating siplizumab-culture Tregs was not obtained.

Sequenced by immunoSEQ multiplex PCR; TCRdb stores in-frame clones only, minus some. Of tens of thousands of clones listed, over 80% were seen once; the top ten hold less than 4%. The chain employs TRBV14 and TRBJ2-5, with 7 bases matching TRBD2. Sequenced: memory CD4+ T cells sorted from blood. This receptor was taken from a human donor in good health. CDR3 DNA: TGTGCCAGCAGCCAAGTACCCTTACTAGCGAGCCGTGATCGGACCCAGTACTTC. It yields the protein CASSQVPLLASRDRTQYF.